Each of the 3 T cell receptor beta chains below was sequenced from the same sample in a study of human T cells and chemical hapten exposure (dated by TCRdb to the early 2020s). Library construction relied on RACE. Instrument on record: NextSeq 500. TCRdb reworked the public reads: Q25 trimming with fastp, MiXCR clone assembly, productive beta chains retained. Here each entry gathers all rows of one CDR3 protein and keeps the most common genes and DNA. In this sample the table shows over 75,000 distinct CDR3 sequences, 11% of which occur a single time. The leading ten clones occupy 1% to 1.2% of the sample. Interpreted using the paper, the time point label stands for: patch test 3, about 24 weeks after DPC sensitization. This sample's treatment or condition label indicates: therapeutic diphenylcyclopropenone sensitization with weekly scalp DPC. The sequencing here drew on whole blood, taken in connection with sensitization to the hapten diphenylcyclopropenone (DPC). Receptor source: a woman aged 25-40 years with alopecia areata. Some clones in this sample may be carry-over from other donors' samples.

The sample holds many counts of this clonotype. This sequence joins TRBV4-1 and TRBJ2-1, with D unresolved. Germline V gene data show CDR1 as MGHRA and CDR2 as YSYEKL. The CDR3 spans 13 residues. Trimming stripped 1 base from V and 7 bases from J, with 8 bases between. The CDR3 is CASSQVVGNEQFF. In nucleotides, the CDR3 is TGCGCCAGCAGCCAAGTAGTGGGGAATGAGCAGTTCTTC.

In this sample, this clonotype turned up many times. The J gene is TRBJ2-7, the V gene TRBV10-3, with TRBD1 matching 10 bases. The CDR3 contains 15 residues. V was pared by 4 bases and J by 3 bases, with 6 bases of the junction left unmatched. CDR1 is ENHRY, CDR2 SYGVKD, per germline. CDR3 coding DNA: TGTGCCATCAGTGGAAGGACAGGGGGTGACTACGAGCAGTACTTC. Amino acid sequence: CAISGRTGGDYEQYF.

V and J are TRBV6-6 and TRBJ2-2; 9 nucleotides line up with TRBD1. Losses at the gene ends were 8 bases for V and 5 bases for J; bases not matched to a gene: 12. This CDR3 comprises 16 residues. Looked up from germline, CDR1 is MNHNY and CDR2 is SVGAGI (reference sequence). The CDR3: CASLTWTGVGTGELFF. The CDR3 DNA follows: TGTGCCAGCCTGACCTGGACAGGGGTCGGTACCGGGGAGCTGTTTTTT.